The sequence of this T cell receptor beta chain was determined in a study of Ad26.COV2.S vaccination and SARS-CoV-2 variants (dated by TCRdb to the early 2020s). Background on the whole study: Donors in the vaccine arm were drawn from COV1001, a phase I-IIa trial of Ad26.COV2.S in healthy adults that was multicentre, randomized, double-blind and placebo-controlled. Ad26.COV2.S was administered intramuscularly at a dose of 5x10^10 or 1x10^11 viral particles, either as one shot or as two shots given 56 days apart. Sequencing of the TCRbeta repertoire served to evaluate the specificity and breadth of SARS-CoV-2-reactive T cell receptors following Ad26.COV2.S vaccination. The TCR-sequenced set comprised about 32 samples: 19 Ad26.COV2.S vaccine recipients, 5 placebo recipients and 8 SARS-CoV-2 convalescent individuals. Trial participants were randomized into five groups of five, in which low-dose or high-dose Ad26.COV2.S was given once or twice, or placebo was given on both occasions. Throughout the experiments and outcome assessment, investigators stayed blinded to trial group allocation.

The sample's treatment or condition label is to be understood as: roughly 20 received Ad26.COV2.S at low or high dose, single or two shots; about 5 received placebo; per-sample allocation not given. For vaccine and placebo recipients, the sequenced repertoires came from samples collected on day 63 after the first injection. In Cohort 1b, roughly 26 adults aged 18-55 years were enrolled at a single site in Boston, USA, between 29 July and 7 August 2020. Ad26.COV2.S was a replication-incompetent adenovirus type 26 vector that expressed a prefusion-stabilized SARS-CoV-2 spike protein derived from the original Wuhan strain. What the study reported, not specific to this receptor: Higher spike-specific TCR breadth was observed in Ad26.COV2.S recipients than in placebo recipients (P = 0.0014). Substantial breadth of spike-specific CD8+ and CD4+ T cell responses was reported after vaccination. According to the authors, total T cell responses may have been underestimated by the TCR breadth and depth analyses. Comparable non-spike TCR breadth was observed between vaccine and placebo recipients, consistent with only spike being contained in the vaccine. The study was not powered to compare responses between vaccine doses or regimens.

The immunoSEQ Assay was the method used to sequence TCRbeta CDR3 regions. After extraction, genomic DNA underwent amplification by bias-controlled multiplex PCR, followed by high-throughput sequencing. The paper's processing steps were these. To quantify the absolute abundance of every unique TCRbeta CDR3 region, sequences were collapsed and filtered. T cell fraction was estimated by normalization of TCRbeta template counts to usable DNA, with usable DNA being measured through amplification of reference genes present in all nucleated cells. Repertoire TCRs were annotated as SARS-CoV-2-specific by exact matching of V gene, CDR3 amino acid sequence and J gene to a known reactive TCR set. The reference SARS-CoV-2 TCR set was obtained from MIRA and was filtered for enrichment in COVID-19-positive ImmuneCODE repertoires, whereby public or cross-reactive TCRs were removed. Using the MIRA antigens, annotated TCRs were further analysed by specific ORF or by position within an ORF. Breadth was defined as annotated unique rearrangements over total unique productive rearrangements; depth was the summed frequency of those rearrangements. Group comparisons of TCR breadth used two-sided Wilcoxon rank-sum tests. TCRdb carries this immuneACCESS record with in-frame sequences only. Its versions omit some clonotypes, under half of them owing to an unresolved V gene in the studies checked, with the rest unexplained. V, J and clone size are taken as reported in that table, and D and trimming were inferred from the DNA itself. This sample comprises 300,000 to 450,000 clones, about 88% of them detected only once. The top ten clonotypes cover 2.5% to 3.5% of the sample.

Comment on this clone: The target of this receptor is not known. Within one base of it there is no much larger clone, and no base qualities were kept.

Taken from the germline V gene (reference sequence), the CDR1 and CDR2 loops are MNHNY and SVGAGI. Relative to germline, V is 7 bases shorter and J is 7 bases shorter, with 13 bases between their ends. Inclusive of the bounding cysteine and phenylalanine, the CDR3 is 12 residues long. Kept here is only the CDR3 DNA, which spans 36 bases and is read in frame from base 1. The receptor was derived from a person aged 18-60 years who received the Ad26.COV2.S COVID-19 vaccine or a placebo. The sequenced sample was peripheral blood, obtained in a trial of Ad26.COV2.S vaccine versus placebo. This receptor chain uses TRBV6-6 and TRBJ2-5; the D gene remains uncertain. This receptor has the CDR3 CASTSGLGTQYF. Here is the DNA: TGTGCCAGCACCTCCGGCCTGGGGACCCAGTACTTC.